The present entry profiles one T cell receptor (beta chain) with its context. Its antigen is currently unknown. The data originate from a study of cytomegalovirus exposure and HLA in healthy donors. CDR3 length: 15 residues. Germline assignment: CDR1 PRHDT and CDR2 FYEKMQ (reference sequence). The V segment lost 1 base and the J segment 10 bases; nucleotides outside the gene matches: 9. Vbeta (60) and Jbeta (13) primers were used in the PCR. Data came from immunoSEQ multiplex PCR; TCRdb stores just in-frame clones and leaves some out. This sample carries 85,000 to 130,000 clones, around 80% of them seen once, and the ten largest clones take under 5%. Study conclusions and caveats: Most CMV-associated TCR beta chains were later found to appear HLA-restricted. Associated with cytomegalovirus, according to the listing, were around 170 TCR beta chains.

Specimen: PBMCs. This receptor was obtained from a female donor in good health and CMV-seropositive. The chain links TRBV13 to TRBJ2-1, with 8 positions matching TRBD2. The CDR3 region is CASSLAGGPFWEQFF. CDR3 nucleotide sequence: TGTGCCAGCAGCTTAGCGGGAGGGCCTTTTTGGGAGCAGTTCTTC.